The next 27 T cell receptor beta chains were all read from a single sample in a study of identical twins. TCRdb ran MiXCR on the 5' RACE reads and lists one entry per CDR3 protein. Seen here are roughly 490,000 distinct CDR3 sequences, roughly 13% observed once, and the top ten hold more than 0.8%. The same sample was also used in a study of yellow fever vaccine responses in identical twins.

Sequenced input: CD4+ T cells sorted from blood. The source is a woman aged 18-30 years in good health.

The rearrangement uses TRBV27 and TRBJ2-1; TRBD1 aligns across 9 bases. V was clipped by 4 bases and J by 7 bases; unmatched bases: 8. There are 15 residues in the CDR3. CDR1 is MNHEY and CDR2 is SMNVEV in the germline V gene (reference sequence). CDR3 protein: CASSSLGTGRNEQFF. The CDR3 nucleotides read TGTGCCAGCAGTTCCCTCGGGACAGGGCGGAATGAGCAGTTCTTC.

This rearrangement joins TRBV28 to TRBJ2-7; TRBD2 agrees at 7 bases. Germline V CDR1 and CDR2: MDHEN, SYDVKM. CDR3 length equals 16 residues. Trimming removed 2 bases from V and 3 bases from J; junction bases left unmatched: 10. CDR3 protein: CASSLGLSGIVYEQYF. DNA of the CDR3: TGTGCCAGCAGTTTAGGCTTGAGCGGGATCGTCTACGAGCAGTACTTC.

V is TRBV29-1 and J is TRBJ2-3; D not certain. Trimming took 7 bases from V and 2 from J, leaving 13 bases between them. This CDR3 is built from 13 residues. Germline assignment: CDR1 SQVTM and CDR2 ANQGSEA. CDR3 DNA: TGCAGCGGAACCCCCGGCACCACAGATACGCAGTATTTT. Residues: CSGTPGTTDTQYF.

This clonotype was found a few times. CDR3 in amino acids: CASSPSAGANEQFF. The CDR3 DNA is TGTGCCAGCAGCCCCTCGGCAGGGGCTAATGAGCAGTTCTTC. The chain combines TRBV7-3 with TRBJ2-1; D is possibly TRBD1 (6 bases). Looked up from germline, CDR1 is SGHTA and CDR2 is FQGTGA. The CDR3 spans 14 residues. Deletions cut 5 bases from V and 7 bases from J, with 15 bases between.

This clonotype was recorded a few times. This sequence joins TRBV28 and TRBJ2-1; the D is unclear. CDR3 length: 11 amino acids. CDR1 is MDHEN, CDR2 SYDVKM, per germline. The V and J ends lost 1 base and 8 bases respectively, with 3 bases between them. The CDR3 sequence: CASSLFHEQFF. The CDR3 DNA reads TGTGCCAGCAGTTTATTCCATGAGCAGTTCTTC.

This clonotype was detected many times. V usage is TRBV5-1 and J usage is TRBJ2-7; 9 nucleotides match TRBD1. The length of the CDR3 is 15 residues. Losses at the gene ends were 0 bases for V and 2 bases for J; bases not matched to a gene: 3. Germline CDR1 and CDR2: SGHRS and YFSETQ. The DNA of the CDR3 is TGCGCCAGCAGCTTGGAAGGGACAGGGCCCTACGAGCAGTACTTC. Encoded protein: CASSLEGTGPYEQYF.

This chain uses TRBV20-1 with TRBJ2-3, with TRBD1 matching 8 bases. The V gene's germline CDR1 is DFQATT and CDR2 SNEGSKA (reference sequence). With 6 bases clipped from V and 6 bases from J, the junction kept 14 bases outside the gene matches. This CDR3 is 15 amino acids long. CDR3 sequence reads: CSACPGQGILDTQYF. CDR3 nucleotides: TGCAGTGCATGCCCCGGACAGGGAATTCTGGATACGCAGTATTTT.

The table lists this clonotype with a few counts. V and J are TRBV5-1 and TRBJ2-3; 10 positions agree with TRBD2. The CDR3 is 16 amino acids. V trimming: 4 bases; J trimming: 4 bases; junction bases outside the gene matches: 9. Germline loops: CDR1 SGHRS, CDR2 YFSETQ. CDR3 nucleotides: TGCGCCAGCAGCCGGAGCGCTAGCGGGGGACCAGATACGCAGTATTTT. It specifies CASSRSASGGPDTQYF.

CDR3: CASSQCPPAEHNEQFF. The CDR3 DNA reads TGCGCCAGCAGTCAATGCCCCCCAGCGGAACACAATGAGCAGTTCTTC. The chain is built from TRBV23-1 and TRBJ2-1, with D possibly matching TRBD2 (5 bases). TRBV23-1 is assigned to the ORF class and has an uncertain function. V lost 1 base, J lost 5 bases, and 15 bases lay in between. The length of the CDR3 is 16 residues.

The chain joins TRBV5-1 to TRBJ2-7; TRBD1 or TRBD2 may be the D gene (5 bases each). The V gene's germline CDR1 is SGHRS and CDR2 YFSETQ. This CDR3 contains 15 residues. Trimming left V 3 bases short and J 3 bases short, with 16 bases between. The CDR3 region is CASSSGDRNIYEQYF. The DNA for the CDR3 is TGCGCCAGCAGCTCCGGGGACCGGAACATCTACGAGCAGTACTTC.

CDR3 region: CASSPPGTSSYNEQFF. In DNA form, the CDR3 reads TGTGCCAGCAGTCCACCCGGGACTAGTTCCTACAATGAGCAGTTCTTC. The genes are TRBV6-1 and TRBJ2-1; 8 bases agree with TRBD2. Germline assignment: CDR1 MNHNS and CDR2 SASEGT. After removal of 5 bases from V and 1 base from J, the junction contained 7 bases not matched to a gene. This CDR3 has 16 amino acids.

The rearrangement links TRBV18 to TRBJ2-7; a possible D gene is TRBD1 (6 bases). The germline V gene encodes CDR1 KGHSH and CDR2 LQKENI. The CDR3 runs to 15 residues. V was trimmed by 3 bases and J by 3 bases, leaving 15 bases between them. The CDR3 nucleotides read TGTGCCAGCTCACCTAGACAGGAGGTGAGCTACGAGCAGTACTTC. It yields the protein CASSPRQEVSYEQYF. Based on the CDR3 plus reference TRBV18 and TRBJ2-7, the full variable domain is NAGVMQNPRHLVRRRGQEARLRCSPMKGHSHVYWYRQLPEEGLKFMVYLQKENIIDESGMPKERFSAEFPKEGPSILRIQQVVRGDSAAYFCASSPRQEVSYEQYFGPGTRLTVT.

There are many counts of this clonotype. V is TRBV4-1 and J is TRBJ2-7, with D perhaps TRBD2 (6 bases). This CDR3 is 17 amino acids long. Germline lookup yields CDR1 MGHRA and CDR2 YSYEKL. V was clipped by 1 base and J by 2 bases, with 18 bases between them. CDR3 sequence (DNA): TGCGCCAGCAGCCAAGCGTCACGCGGAGGGCTTCCCTACGAGCAGTACTTC. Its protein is CASSQASRGGLPYEQYF.

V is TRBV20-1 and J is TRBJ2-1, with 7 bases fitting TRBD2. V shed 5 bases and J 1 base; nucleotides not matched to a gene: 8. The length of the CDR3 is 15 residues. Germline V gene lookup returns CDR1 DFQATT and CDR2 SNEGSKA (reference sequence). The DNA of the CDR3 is TGCAGTGCTCGCCCCCTAGCGGATTCCTACAATGAGCAGTTCTTC. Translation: CSARPLADSYNEQFF.

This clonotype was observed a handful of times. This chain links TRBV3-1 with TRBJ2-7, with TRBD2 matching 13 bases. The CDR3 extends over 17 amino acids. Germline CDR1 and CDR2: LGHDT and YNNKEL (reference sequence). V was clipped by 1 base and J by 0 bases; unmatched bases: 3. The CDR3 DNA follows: TGTGCCAGCAGCCAAGGGGGACTAGCGGGATTCTCCTACGAGCAGTACTTC. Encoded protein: CASSQGGLAGFSYEQYF.

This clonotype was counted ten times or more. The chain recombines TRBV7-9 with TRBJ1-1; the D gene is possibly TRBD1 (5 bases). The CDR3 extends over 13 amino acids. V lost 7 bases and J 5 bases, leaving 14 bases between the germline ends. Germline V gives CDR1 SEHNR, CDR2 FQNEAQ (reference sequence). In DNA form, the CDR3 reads TGTGCCAGCATGAGGGGAGAGTTGACTGAAGCTTTCTTT. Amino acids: CASMRGELTEAFF.

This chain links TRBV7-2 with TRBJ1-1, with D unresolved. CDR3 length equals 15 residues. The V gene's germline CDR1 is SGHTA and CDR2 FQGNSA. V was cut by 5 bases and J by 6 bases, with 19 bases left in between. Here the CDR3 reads CASSKEGSSFSEAFF. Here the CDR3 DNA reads TGTGCCAGCAGCAAAGAAGGCAGCTCCTTTTCTGAAGCTTTCTTT.

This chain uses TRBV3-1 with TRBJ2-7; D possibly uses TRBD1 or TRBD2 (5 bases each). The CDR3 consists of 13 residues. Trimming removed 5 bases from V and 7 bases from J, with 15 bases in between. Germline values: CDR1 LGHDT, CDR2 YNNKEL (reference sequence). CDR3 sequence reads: CASSYSGLGEQYF. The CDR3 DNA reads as TGTGCCAGCAGCTACTCGGGGCTAGGGGAGCAGTACTTC.

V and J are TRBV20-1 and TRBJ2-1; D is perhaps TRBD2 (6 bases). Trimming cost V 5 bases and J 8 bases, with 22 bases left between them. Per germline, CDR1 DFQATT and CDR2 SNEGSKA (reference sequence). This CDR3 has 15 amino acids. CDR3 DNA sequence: TGCAGTGCTTCCTCGGGACTTATGTGGGGACATGAGCAGTTCTTC. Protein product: CSASSGLMWGHEQFF.

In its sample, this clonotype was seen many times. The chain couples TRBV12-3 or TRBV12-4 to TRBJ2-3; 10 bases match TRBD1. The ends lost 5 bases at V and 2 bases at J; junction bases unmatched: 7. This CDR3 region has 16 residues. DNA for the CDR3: TGTGCCAGCAGTCCGACGGACAGGGGGGTCACAGATACGCAGTATTTT. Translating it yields CASSPTDRGVTDTQYF.

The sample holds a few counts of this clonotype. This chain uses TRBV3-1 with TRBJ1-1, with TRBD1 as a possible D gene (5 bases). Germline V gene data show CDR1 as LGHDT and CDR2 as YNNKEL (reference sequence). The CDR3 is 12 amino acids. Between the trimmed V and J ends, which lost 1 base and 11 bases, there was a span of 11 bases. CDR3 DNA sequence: TGTGCCAGCAGCCAAGCGGGGGGTATGGCTTTCTTT. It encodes CASSQAGGMAFF.

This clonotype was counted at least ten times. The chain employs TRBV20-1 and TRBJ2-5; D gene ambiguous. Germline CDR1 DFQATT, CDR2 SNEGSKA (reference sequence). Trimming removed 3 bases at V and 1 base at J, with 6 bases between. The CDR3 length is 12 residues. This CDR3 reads CSASLGQETQYF. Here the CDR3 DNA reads TGCAGTGCTAGTCTGGGCCAAGAGACCCAGTACTTC.

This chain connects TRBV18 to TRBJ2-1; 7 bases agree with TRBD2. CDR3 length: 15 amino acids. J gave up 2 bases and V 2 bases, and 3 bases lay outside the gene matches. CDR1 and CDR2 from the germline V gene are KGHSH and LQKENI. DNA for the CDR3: TGTGCCAGCTCACCAGCACTAGCGACCTACAATGAGCAGTTCTTC. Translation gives CASSPALATYNEQFF.

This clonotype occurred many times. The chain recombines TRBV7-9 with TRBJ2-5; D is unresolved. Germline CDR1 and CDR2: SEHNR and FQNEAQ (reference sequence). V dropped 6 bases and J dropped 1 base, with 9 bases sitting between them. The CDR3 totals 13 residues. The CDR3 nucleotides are TGTGCCAGCAGTTCCCTTTTCCAAGAGACCCAGTACTTC. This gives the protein CASSSLFQETQYF.

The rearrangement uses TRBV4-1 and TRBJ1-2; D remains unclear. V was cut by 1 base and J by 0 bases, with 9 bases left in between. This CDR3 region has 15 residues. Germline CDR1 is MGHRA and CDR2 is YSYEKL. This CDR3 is CASSQAGGANYGYTF. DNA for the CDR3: TGCGCCAGCAGCCAAGCGGGTGGAGCTAACTATGGCTACACCTTC.

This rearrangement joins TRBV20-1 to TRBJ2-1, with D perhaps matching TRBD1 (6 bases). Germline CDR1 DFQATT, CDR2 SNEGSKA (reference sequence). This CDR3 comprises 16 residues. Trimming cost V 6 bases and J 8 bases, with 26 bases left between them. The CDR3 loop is CSASDRVGGAIYEQFF. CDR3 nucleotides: TGCAGTGCGAGCGATCGTGTTGGGGGCGCGATTTATGAGCAGTTCTTC.

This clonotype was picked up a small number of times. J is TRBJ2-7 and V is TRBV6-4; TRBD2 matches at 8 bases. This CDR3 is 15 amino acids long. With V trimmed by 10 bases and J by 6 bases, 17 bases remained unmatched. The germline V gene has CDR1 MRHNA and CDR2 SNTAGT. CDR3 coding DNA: TGTGCCATCCTTTTCGGCGAGCGGGAGAATACCGAGCAGTACTTC. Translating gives CAILFGERENTEQYF.